What follows are 29 T cell receptor beta chains derived from one specimen sequenced in a study of blood T cell repertoires in COVID-19. Method: immunoSEQ multiplex PCR; TCRdb's copy keeps in-frame clones and lacks some. The repertoire holds around 220,000 clones, with roughly four fifths as singletons. Sequences were obtained from peripheral blood. Receptor source: a woman of 80 years or more with COVID-19, enrolled during active disease.

In regard to this clone: Other DNA sequences in the same sample also yield this CDR3. This chain uses TRBV10-3 with TRBJ2-1; no clear D. This CDR3 comprises 14 residues. V dropped 0 bases and J dropped 4 bases, with 7 bases sitting between them. Germline V gene sequence: CDR1 ENHRY, CDR2 SYGVKD. CDR3 DNA sequence: TGTGCCATCAGTGAGTCGGGCCCTTACAATGAGCAGTTCTTC. Translated: CAISESGPYNEQFF.

This clone came up once. The gene calls are TRBV4-2 and TRBJ1-2, with D unclear. This CDR3 region has 13 residues. V was trimmed by 0 bases and J by 7 bases, leaving 9 bases between them. Germline values: CDR1 LGHNA, CDR2 YNFKEQ. CDR3: CASSQDRPGGYTF. DNA for the CDR3: TGTGCCAGCAGCCAAGATCGGCCGGGTGGCTACACCTTC.

The chain couples TRBV2 to TRBJ1-3; D remains unclear. CDR3 size: 17 residues. CDR1 SNHLY and CDR2 FYNNEI come from the germline V gene. The germline V and J ends were trimmed by 2 bases and 0 bases, with 14 bases remaining between them. The CDR3 nucleotides are TGTGCCAGCAGTGAATTTGGGCAGTTCGGCTCTGGAAACACCATATATTTT. It yields the protein CASSEFGQFGSGNTIYF.

The chain couples TRBV3-1 (or the pseudogene TRBV3-2) to TRBJ2-5, with TRBD1 identical over 7 bases. This CDR3 contains 15 residues. The germline CDR1 and CDR2 sequences are LGHDT and YNNKEL (reference sequence). The V and J ends lost 4 bases and 5 bases, in that order; junction bases with no gene match: 10. This CDR3 is CASSPPGQQRETQYF. The CDR3 DNA sequence: TGTGCCAGCAGCCCACCGGGACAGCAACGTGAGACCCAGTACTTC.

CDR3 nucleotides: TGTGCCACCAGCAGACCGGGACAGTATGGCTACACCTTC. Its protein product is CATSRPGQYGYTF. The chain uses TRBV15 and TRBJ1-2; 7 bases map to TRBD1. J lost 5 bases, V lost 2 bases, and 2 bases had no gene match. The CDR3 loop spans 13 amino acids. Germline CDR1 reads LNHNV; CDR2 reads YYDKDF (reference sequence).

This clone appeared once. This chain connects TRBV19 to TRBJ1-2, with D possibly being TRBD1 (6 bases). V lost 5 bases and J lost 4, with 26 bases in between. This CDR3 contains 18 residues. Germline values: CDR1 LNHDA, CDR2 SQIVND (reference sequence). This CDR3 reads CASSALLDQGRRSYGYTF. CDR3 nucleotides: TGTGCCAGTAGTGCCCTCCTTGACCAGGGGCGCCGTAGCTATGGCTACACCTTC.

This sequence joins TRBV2 and TRBJ1-1, with D maybe TRBD1 (5 bases). CDR3 length equals 14 residues. Germline V gives CDR1 SNHLY, CDR2 FYNNEI. The germline V and J ends were trimmed by 6 bases and 1 base, with 12 bases remaining between them. CDR3 loop: CASRRDPSNTEAFF. CDR3 in DNA: TGTGCCAGCAGGCGGGACCCTTCGAACACTGAAGCTTTCTTT.

In this sample, this clone turned up once. This chain uses TRBV4-1 with TRBJ1-1; TRBD1 matches at 8 bases. The germline V gene has CDR1 MGHRA and CDR2 YSYEKL. The ends lost 1 base at V and 5 bases at J; junction bases unmatched: 15. This CDR3 contains 18 residues. CDR3 DNA: TGCGCCAGCAGCCAAGCATTGGACAGGGAACGAAAGAGGACTGAAGCTTTCTTT. Protein: CASSQALDRERKRTEAFF.

The V and J genes are TRBV18 and TRBJ1-5; a possible D gene is TRBD1 (5 bases). Germline lookup yields CDR1 KGHSH and CDR2 LQKENI. CDR3 length: 13 amino acids. V was cut by 3 bases and J by 7 bases, with 10 bases left in between. The CDR3 loop reads CASSPSGGQPQHF. As DNA, the CDR3 is TGTGCCAGCTCACCCTCTGGGGGGCAGCCCCAGCATTTT. Full variable domain (missing parts from reference TRBV18 and TRBJ1-5): NAGVMQNPRHLVRRRGQEARLRCSPMKGHSHVYWYRQLPEEGLKFMVYLQKENIIDESGMPKERFSAEFPKEGPSILRIQQVVRGDSAAYFCASSPSGGQPQHFGDGTRLSIL.

The sample holds one count of this clone. The chain has TRBV3-1 (or the pseudogene TRBV3-2) and TRBJ1-5; perhaps TRBD1 as D (5 bases). The CDR3 is 14 residues long. Germline CDR1 is LGHDT and CDR2 is YNNKEL (reference sequence). Trimming pared 1 base from V and 10 bases from J, leaving 14 bases between. The CDR3, as DNA: TGTGCCAGCAGCCAAGGGCCCAGGGATTTTCCCCAGCATTTT. Translated: CASSQGPRDFPQHF.

This clone appeared once. This chain joins TRBV28 and TRBJ1-1; 7 bases match TRBD1. Germline assignment: CDR1 MDHEN and CDR2 SYDVKM. This CDR3 has 13 amino acids. Germline trimming cut 6 bases from V and 5 bases from J; bases unmatched to any gene: 6. The CDR3 nucleotides read TGTGCCAGCAGGGGGGGACAGTGGACTGAAGCTTTCTTT. It translates to CASRGGQWTEAFF.

The chain is built from TRBV3-1 (or the pseudogene TRBV3-2) and TRBJ2-7, with D possibly matching TRBD2 (7 bases). The CDR3 totals 15 residues. Per the germline V gene, CDR1 is LGHDT and CDR2 is YNNKEL (reference sequence). Trimming left V 2 bases short and J 6 bases short, with 17 bases between. The CDR3 DNA reads as TGTGCCAGCAGCCAAACCCAGGGCGGGGGCGTCGAGCAGTACTTC. Translation gives CASSQTQGGGVEQYF.

This chain connects TRBV6-2 or TRBV6-3 to TRBJ1-2; D perhaps matches TRBD1 (5 bases). CDR1 MNHEY and CDR2 SVGEGT come from the germline V gene. This CDR3 spans 14 amino acids. Trimming stripped 2 bases from V and 5 bases from J, with 12 bases between. The CDR3, as DNA: TGTGCCAGCAGTTACCGTCAGGGATTATATGGCTACACCTTC. Protein: CASSYRQGLYGYTF.

The chain links TRBV6-1 to TRBJ2-5; D is perhaps TRBD2 (7 bases). This CDR3 contains 16 residues. Germline V gene sequence: CDR1 MNHNS, CDR2 SASEGT. Between the trimmed V and J ends, which lost 2 bases and 5 bases, there was a span of 18 bases. CDR3 coding DNA: TGTGCCAGCAGTGAACCTGTCAGGGGACTACGGGAGACCCAGTACTTC. It is translated as CASSEPVRGLRETQYF.

The V and J genes are TRBV3-1 (or the pseudogene TRBV3-2) and TRBJ1-1; no clear D. Germline V gives CDR1 LGHDT, CDR2 YNNKEL (reference sequence). The CDR3 sequence is 13 residues long. Trimming shortened V by 2 bases and J by 0 bases, and 4 bases separated the two germline ends. DNA of the CDR3: TGTGCCAGCAGCCAAACAGTGAACACTGAAGCTTTCTTT. Translation gives CASSQTVNTEAFF.

The V and J genes are TRBV11-2 and TRBJ2-2; tentatively, D is TRBD2 (6 bases). Germline V CDR1 and CDR2: SGHAT, FQNNGV. The CDR3 is made up of 15 amino acids. With 1 base removed from V and 7 bases from J, the gap between germline ends came to 13 bases. The CDR3 DNA sequence: TGTGCCAGCAGCTTAGTAGGCGGGAACCGCGGGGAGCTGTTTTTT. It encodes CASSLVGGNRGELFF.

The rearrangement links TRBV7-9 to TRBJ1-5, with 10 bases identical to TRBD1. Germline V CDR1 and CDR2: SEHNR, FQNEAQ (reference sequence). The CDR3 is made up of 19 amino acids. The ends lost 5 bases at V and 1 base at J; junction bases unmatched: 14. The chain's CDR3 is CASSLTGQGRGGSNQPQHF. As DNA, the CDR3 is TGTGCCAGCAGCCTAACGGGACAGGGGAGAGGTGGGAGCAATCAGCCCCAGCATTTT.

This clone has a single count. The chain recombines TRBV9 with TRBJ2-3, with D possibly matching TRBD2 (5 bases). CDR3 size: 14 residues. Germline CDR1 is SGDLS and CDR2 is YYNGEE. Trimming stripped 4 bases from V and 2 bases from J, with 11 bases between. The CDR3 DNA follows: TGTGCCAGCAGCTCGGACTTATTCACAGATACGCAGTATTTT. Its translation: CASSSDLFTDTQYF.

This clone was seen at least ten times. The chain combines TRBV7-9 with TRBJ1-1; no definite D call. Germline CDR1 SEHNR, CDR2 FQNEAQ (reference sequence). V was shortened by 9 bases and J by 3 bases, with 14 bases between the two germline ends. The CDR3 loop spans 13 amino acids. The CDR3 nucleotides are TGTGCCAGTACCACGGGGAGTTACACTGAAGCTTTCTTT. Protein product: CASTTGSYTEAFF.

The gene calls are TRBV28 and TRBJ1-3; 10 bases fit TRBD1. The CDR3 runs 17 residues. The ends lost 5 bases at V and 0 bases at J; junction bases unmatched: 7. CDR1 MDHEN and CDR2 SYDVKM come from the germline V gene. CDR3 region: CASSATGTGVSGNTIYF. CDR3 bases: TGTGCCAGCAGTGCCACCGGGACAGGGGTCTCTGGAAACACCATATATTTT.

This chain links TRBV6-6 with TRBJ2-7; D is unresolved. Germline loops: CDR1 MNHNY, CDR2 SVGAGI (reference sequence). Trimming took 3 bases from V and 2 from J, leaving 8 bases between them. The CDR3 length is 13 residues. CDR3 coding DNA: TGTGCCAGCAGTTATGAACTGGCCTACGAGCAGTACTTC. Its translation: CASSYELAYEQYF.

The rearrangement uses TRBV11-2 and TRBJ1-1, with D perhaps matching TRBD1 (5 bases). The germline gives CDR1 SGHAT, CDR2 FQNNGV. This CDR3 has 14 amino acids. Trimming left V 7 bases short and J 2 bases short, with 14 bases between. CDR3: CASTRGVTNTEAFF. CDR3 bases: TGTGCCAGCACCCGGGGGGTTACTAACACTGAAGCTTTCTTT.

The chain has TRBV29-1 and TRBJ1-1; the D is unclear. The V gene lost 7 bases and the J gene lost 3 bases, with 12 bases spanning the gap. CDR1 is SQVTM, CDR2 ANQGSEA, per germline. CDR3 length equals 12 residues. The CDR3: CSGATQYTEAFF. CDR3 sequence (DNA): TGCAGCGGGGCGACACAGTACACTGAAGCTTTCTTT. The whole variable domain, filled in from reference TRBV29-1 and TRBJ1-1, reads SAVISQKPSRDICQRGTSLTIQCQVDSQVTMMFWYRQQPGQSLTLIATANQGSEATYESGFVIDKFPISRPNLTFSTLTVSNMSPEDSSIYLCSGATQYTEAFFGQGTRLTVV.

This chain links TRBV19 with TRBJ1-2; D not resolved. Germline V CDR1 and CDR2: LNHDA, SQIVND (reference sequence). V lost 3 bases to trimming and J lost 6 bases, with 8 bases between them. This CDR3 has 12 residues. CDR3 residues: CASSISGNGYTF. The CDR3 nucleotides are TGTGCCAGTAGTATTAGCGGGAATGGCTACACCTTC.

V is TRBV5-1 and J is TRBJ2-7, with 12 bases fitting TRBD2. V dropped 0 bases and J dropped 1; count of bases not matched to a gene: 2. This CDR3 contains 16 residues. Germline V CDR1 and CDR2: SGHRS, YFSETQ. This CDR3 reads CASSLELAGGSYEQYF. CDR3 DNA sequence: TGCGCCAGCAGCTTGGAACTAGCGGGGGGTTCCTACGAGCAGTACTTC.

The V call is TRBV3-1 (or the pseudogene TRBV3-2), the J call TRBJ2-3; D perhaps matches TRBD2 (6 bases). CDR3 length: 14 amino acids. The V end lost 3 bases, the J end lost 6 bases, and 13 bases lay between the germline ends. Per the germline V gene, CDR1 is LGHDT and CDR2 is YNNKEL (reference sequence). The CDR3 loop reads CASSHRTGRDTQYF. CDR3 nucleotides: TGTGCCAGCAGCCACCGGACTGGGAGGGATACGCAGTATTTT.

The genes are TRBV2 and TRBJ1-1; TRBD1 is a possible D gene (5 bases). Trimming removed 6 bases at V and 0 bases at J, with 8 bases between. Per germline, CDR1 SNHLY and CDR2 FYNNEI. The CDR3 extends over 13 amino acids. The CDR3 loop reads CASSVQVNTEAFF. The CDR3 DNA reads as TGTGCCAGCAGCGTACAGGTGAACACTGAAGCTTTCTTT. Full variable domain (remainder filled in from reference TRBV2 and TRBJ1-1): EPEVTQTPSHQVTQMGQEVILRCVPISNHLYFYWYRQILGQKVEFLVSFYNNEISEKSEIFDDQFSVERPDGSNFTLKIRSTKLEDSAMYFCASSVQVNTEAFFGQGTRLTVV.

The CDR3 coding sequence is TGTGCCAGCAGCGCCGGGACAGGGAATGAAAAACTGTTTTTT. It codes for CASSAGTGNEKLFF. The chain employs TRBV9 and TRBJ1-4; TRBD1 matches at 9 bases. CDR1 and CDR2 from the germline V gene are SGDLS and YYNGEE. The CDR3 has 14 residues. V was pared by 3 bases and J by 5 bases, with 2 bases of the junction left unmatched.

The rearrangement joins TRBV19 to TRBJ1-6, with D maybe TRBD1 (6 bases). CDR1 is LNHDA, CDR2 SQIVND, per germline (reference sequence). There are 13 residues in the CDR3. V was pared by 6 bases and J by 12 bases, with 15 bases between. This CDR3 reads CASRWGQGGPLHF. In DNA form, the CDR3 reads TGTGCCAGTAGATGGGGGCAAGGGGGACCCCTCCACTTT.